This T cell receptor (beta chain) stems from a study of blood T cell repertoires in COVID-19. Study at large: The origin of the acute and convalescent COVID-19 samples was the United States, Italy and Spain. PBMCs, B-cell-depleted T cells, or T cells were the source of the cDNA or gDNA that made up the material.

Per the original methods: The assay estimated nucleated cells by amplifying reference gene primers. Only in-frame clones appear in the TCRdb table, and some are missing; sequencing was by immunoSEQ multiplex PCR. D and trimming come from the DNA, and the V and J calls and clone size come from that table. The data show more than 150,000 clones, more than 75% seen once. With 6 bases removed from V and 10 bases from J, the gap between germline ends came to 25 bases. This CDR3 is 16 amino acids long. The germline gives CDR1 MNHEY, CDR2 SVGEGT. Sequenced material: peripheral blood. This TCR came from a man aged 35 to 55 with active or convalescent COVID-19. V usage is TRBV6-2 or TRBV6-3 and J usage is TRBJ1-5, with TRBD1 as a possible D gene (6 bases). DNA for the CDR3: TGTGCCAGCAGCCATCCCATGGGGGACACGAAGTCACCCCAGCATTTT. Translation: CASSHPMGDTKSPQHF.